This T cell receptor (beta chain) originates from a study of CD8 T cell repertoires and HIV-1 epitope variants. As for the study in general: Epitopes were three Gag families plus Nef HW9 and YT9. 1M T cells were kept uncultured as a baseline.

Only a few counts were recorded for this clone. The antigen is undetermined. Using immunoSEQ multiplex PCR, the repertoire was profiled, and TCRdb retains in-frame clones only, with some absent. This table has under 6,000 clones, approximately 62% appearing once. CDR1 MNHEY and CDR2 SVGAGI come from the germline V gene. V lost 6 bases and J 4 bases, leaving 7 bases between the germline ends. This CDR3 is 13 amino acids long. V usage is TRBV6-5 and J usage is TRBJ1-6; a possible D gene is TRBD1 (6 bases). The sample comprised cultured CD8+ T cells derived from PBMCs. The TCR was taken from a male donor with HIV. In nucleotides, the CDR3 is TGTGCCAGCAGGGACAGTTATAATTCACCCCTCCACTTT. It yields the protein CASRDSYNSPLHF.